The text below deals with one TCR beta chain. This entry is derived from a study of blood T cell repertoires in COVID-19. Study-level information: The United States, Italy and Spain were the sources of the acute and convalescent COVID-19 samples. The analysed material was cDNA or gDNA that came from T cells, B-cell-depleted T cells, or PBMCs.

Original processing methods: Amplification of reference gene primers provided the estimated nucleated cell counts. TCRdb's copy holds only in-frame clones and misses some; the assay was immunoSEQ multiplex PCR. The V and J calls and the clone size are those of that table, but D and trimming were determined from the DNA. The sample shows around 100,000 clones, more than 80% of them seen only once. Seattle cases were enrolled at active infection and followed longitudinally. The source of this sequence is a woman aged 55-70 years with COVID-19, enrolled during active disease. The source material was peripheral blood.

The CDR3 loop is CSASSGQGVPGELFF. CDR3 nucleotide sequence: TGCAGTGCTAGTTCGGGACAGGGGGTGCCCGGGGAGCTGTTTTTT. The chain carries TRBV20-1 and TRBJ2-2; 11 nucleotides line up with TRBD1. From germline, CDR1 is DFQATT and CDR2 SNEGSKA (reference sequence). The V and J ends lost 3 bases and 6 bases, in that order; junction bases with no gene match: 6. This CDR3 spans 15 amino acids.